The sequence of this TCR beta chain was determined in a study of blood T cell repertoires in COVID-19. Study-wide background: Acute and convalescent COVID-19 samples came from the United States, Italy and Spain. The cDNA or gDNA used as material had been derived from T cells, B-cell-depleted T cells, or PBMCs.

Germline CDR1 LGHDT, CDR2 YNNKEL (reference sequence). With 3 bases removed from V and 3 bases from J, the gap between germline ends came to 9 bases. This CDR3 region has 13 residues. Using immunoSEQ multiplex PCR, the repertoire was profiled, and TCRdb retains in-frame clones only, with some absent. Among some 150,000 clones listed, around 83% were seen once. The chain uses TRBV3-1 (or the pseudogene TRBV3-2) and TRBJ2-7; possibly TRBD1 for D (6 bases). This clonotype originated in a woman aged 50 to 65 with acute or convalescent COVID-19. The sequenced sample consisted of peripheral blood. Here the CDR3 reads CASSQGQSYEQYF. For the CDR3, the DNA is TGTGCCAGCAGCCAGGGACAAAGCTACGAGCAGTACTTC.